This TCR beta chain was recorded in a study of T cell repertoires in cytomegalovirus infection. At the level of the study: Recently identified HLA-C-restricted CMV epitopes and well-studied HLA-B-restricted CMV epitopes were used by the study. Public TCR beta signatures marked donors with CMV infection and the matching HLA. Study-level points and caveats: Accumulated public TCR beta family frequency recognized individuals carrying CMV together with the relevant HLA.

TCRdb passed the reads through MiXCR, listing each CDR3 protein once. This sample carries about a million distinct CDR3 sequences, roughly 30% of them seen once, and the ten largest clones take 13%. The CDR3 loop spans 15 amino acids. V lost 5 bases to trimming and J lost 0 bases, with 11 bases between them. Germline lookup yields CDR1 SGHVS and CDR2 FNYEAQ. There are many counts of this clonotype. The antigen is unknown. Sequencing was performed on cultured CD8+ T cells from PBMCs, taken from culture after CMV antigen stimulation. This sequence joins TRBV7-6 and TRBJ1-5; no clear D gene. The sequence was collected from a human donor in good health (CMV status not recorded). Some clones in this sample may be carry-over from other donors' samples. CDR3: CASSQIGYSNQPQHF. In DNA form, the CDR3 reads TGTGCCAGCAGCCAAATCGGGTATAGCAATCAGCCCCAGCATTTT.